Presented here are 27 T cell receptor beta chains from one specimen sequenced in a study of long-term antiretroviral therapy in people with HIV. Survey level was the resolution at which the v3.0 immunoSEQ assay ran. TCRdb's table, derived via immunoSEQ multiplex PCR, lists solely in-frame clones and lacks some. The sample has 25,000 to 30,000 clones, approximately 93% seen once. The input for sequencing was unsorted PBMCs, taken about 6.5 years after starting antiretroviral therapy. All receptors derive from a woman aged 40 to 49 with HIV.

V gene TRBV7-9 combines with J gene TRBJ1-2, with TRBD1 identical over 9 bases. CDR3 size: 15 residues. The ends lost 1 base at V and 5 bases at J; junction bases unmatched: 5. Germline CDR1 is SEHNR and CDR2 is FQNEAQ (reference sequence). The CDR3 DNA follows: TGTGCCAGCAGCTTAGGAGGGACAGGGCCATATGGCTACACCTTC. Its translation: CASSLGGTGPYGYTF. The complete variable domain, with remaining parts taken from reference TRBV7-9 and TRBJ1-2, reads DTGVSQNPRHKITKRGQNVTFRCDPISEHNRLYWYRQTLGQGPEFLTYFQNEAQLEKSRLLSDRFSAERPKGSFSTLEIQRTEQGDSAMYLCASSLGGTGPYGYTFGSGTRLTVV.

This clone has just one count. The chain's CDR3 is CASSETALTGELFF. In DNA, the CDR3 is TGTGCCAGCAGTGAGACAGCCCTAACCGGGGAGCTGTTTTTT. The chain links TRBV6-1 to TRBJ2-2; TRBD1 might be the D (5 bases). In germline, CDR1 is MNHNS, CDR2 SASEGT. Trimming stripped 3 bases from V and 5 bases from J, with 10 bases between. The CDR3 is 14 residues long.

V gene TRBV19 combines with J gene TRBJ1-2, with D perhaps TRBD1 (5 bases). Germline V gene data show CDR1 as LNHDA and CDR2 as SQIVND (reference sequence). The CDR3 runs 14 residues. Trimming shortened V by 3 bases and J by 2 bases, and 10 bases separated the two germline ends. This CDR3 reads CASSMSAGNYGYTF. The CDR3, as DNA: TGTGCCAGTAGTATGTCTGCAGGGAACTATGGCTACACCTTC.

This clone was observed a handful of times. The chain has TRBV7-9 and TRBJ1-2; D might be TRBD1 (6 bases). The germline CDR1 and CDR2 sequences are SEHNR and FQNEAQ (reference sequence). V was trimmed by 1 base and J by 4 bases, leaving 13 bases between them. This CDR3 has 15 residues. CDR3 amino acids: CASSLGPGASYGYTF. CDR3 DNA sequence: TGTGCCAGCAGCTTAGGACCAGGGGCTTCCTATGGCTACACCTTC.

The J gene is TRBJ1-2, the V gene TRBV7-9, with D possibly TRBD1 on 6 matching bases. The CDR3 runs to 15 residues. V lost 2 bases and J lost 4, with 14 bases in between. Germline values: CDR1 SEHNR, CDR2 FQNEAQ (reference sequence). The CDR3 protein is CASSLNQGKSYGYTF. The CDR3 coding sequence is TGTGCCAGCAGCTTAAACCAGGGGAAGAGCTATGGCTACACCTTC.

The rearrangement joins TRBV5-1 to TRBJ1-1; D gene unclear. From germline, CDR1 is SGHRS and CDR2 YFSETQ. With 0 bases removed from V and 5 bases from J, the gap between germline ends came to 29 bases. This CDR3 region has 20 residues. In DNA, the CDR3 is TGCGCCAGCAGCTTGGCCCGGGCGACACTGGGGAATCAACGGGGTACTGAAGCTTTCTTT. Translating it yields CASSLARATLGNQRGTEAFF.

The CDR3 region is CASSSSLDSYGYTF. CDR3 sequence (DNA): TGTGCCAGCAGTTCCTCTTTGGACAGCTATGGCTACACCTTC. The chain employs TRBV6-5 and TRBJ1-2; possibly TRBD1 for D (6 bases). Trimming took 4 bases from V and 4 from J, leaving 13 bases between them. The CDR3 totals 14 residues. The V gene's germline CDR1 is MNHEY and CDR2 SVGAGI.

The gene calls are TRBV19 and TRBJ2-7, with D maybe TRBD1 (6 bases). V lost 1 base and J 6 bases, leaving 10 bases between the germline ends. CDR3 length: 13 residues. Looked up from germline, CDR1 is LNHDA and CDR2 is SQIVND (reference sequence). CDR3 amino acids: CASSIAGAGEQYF. The CDR3 DNA sequence: TGTGCCAGTAGTATAGCAGGGGCTGGCGAGCAGTACTTC.

A single count supports this clone. The J gene is TRBJ2-3, the V gene TRBV18; D unresolved. Germline V gives CDR1 KGHSH, CDR2 LQKENI. Trimming stripped 3 bases from V and 4 bases from J, with 11 bases between. The CDR3 has 14 residues. Here the CDR3 reads CASSPDLSADTQYF. CDR3 DNA: TGTGCCAGCTCACCCGACCTCAGCGCAGATACGCAGTATTTT.

The chain carries TRBV4-1 and TRBJ2-1; no firm D call. CDR3 length: 13 residues. Trimming took 4 bases from V and 6 from J, leaving 10 bases between them. From germline, CDR1 is MGHRA and CDR2 YSYEKL. Written as DNA, the CDR3 is TGCGCCAGCAGCCCTTTGACTGTCAATGAGCAGTTCTTC. It specifies CASSPLTVNEQFF.

The rearrangement uses TRBV6-6 and TRBJ1-1; tentatively, D is TRBD1 (6 bases). This CDR3 contains 16 residues. Germline lookup yields CDR1 MNHNY and CDR2 SVGAGI (reference sequence). V shed 6 bases and J shed 4 bases, with 21 bases lying between them. This chain's CDR3 is CASSSHNPTGSTEAFF. As DNA, the CDR3 is TGTGCCAGCAGCTCTCACAACCCCACAGGGAGCACTGAAGCTTTCTTT.

Note on this clone: The junction differs from germline at one of its ends, possibly a read error. The chain uses TRBV18 and TRBJ1-2, with a weak D call TRBD1 (5 bases). The CDR3 runs 13 residues. Germline assignment: CDR1 KGHSH and CDR2 LQKENI. The CDR3 DNA follows: TGTGCCAGCTCACCAAGTGGGGCCACCCTCGTAAGCTTC. Residues: CASSPSGATLVSF. The full variable domain, in which reference TRBV18 and TRBJ1-2 provide the parts outside the CDR3, is NAGVMQNPRHLVRRRGQEARLRCSPMKGHSHVYWYRQLPEEGLKFMVYLQKENIIDESGMPKERFSAEFPKEGPSILRIQQVVRGDSAAYFCASSPSGATLVSFGSGTRLTVV.

The chain couples TRBV5-1 to TRBJ2-7, with D possibly matching TRBD1 (6 bases). V lost 1 base to trimming and J lost 2 bases, with 16 bases between them. There are 16 residues in the CDR3. Germline CDR1 is SGHRS and CDR2 is YFSETQ. As DNA, the CDR3 is TGCGCCAGCAGCTTGAGTTCGCAGACAGGCGCCTACGAGCAGTACTTC. It codes for CASSLSSQTGAYEQYF.

V gene TRBV6-1 combines with J gene TRBJ2-5; no firm D call. V lost 6 bases, J lost 5 bases, and 7 bases lay in between. This CDR3 is built from 11 residues. Germline assignment: CDR1 MNHNS and CDR2 SASEGT. CDR3 residues: CASSLGETQYF. The CDR3 bases are TGTGCCAGCAGCTTGGGCGAGACCCAGTACTTC.

The chain employs TRBV7-8 and TRBJ1-5; a possible D gene is TRBD1 (6 bases). This CDR3 region has 14 residues. Germline V lookup: CDR1 SGHVS, CDR2 FQNEAQ. Trimming pared 7 bases from V and 2 bases from J, leaving 12 bases between. CDR3 nucleotides: TGTGCCAGCACCCGGGACATCGGCAATCAGCCCCAGCATTTT. It specifies CASTRDIGNQPQHF. Full variable domain (remainder filled in from reference TRBV7-8 and TRBJ1-5): GAGVSQSPRYKVAKRGQDVALRCDPISGHVSLFWYQQALGQGPEFLTYFQNEAQLDKSGLPSDRFFAERPEGSVSTLKIQRTQQEDSAVYLCASTRDIGNQPQHFGDGTRLSIL.

V is TRBV21-1 and J is TRBJ2-7; TRBD1 reflects the table's D call only, with no check against the DNA. TRBV21-1 is an annotated pseudogene. The CDR3 is made up of 15 amino acids. As DNA, the CDR3 is TGTGCCAGCAGCAAAGAGGGGACAGGGTCCTACGAGCAGTACTTC. Protein: CASSKEGTGSYEQYF.

This clone occurred a few times. This chain connects TRBV7-9 to TRBJ2-2; a possible D gene is TRBD1 (6 bases). The CDR3 covers 15 residues. Trimming left V 2 bases short and J 0 bases short, with 7 bases between. The germline gives CDR1 SEHNR, CDR2 FQNEAQ (reference sequence). CDR3 sequence: CASSLRTANTGELFF. The CDR3 DNA sequence: TGTGCCAGCAGCTTAAGGACAGCGAACACCGGGGAGCTGTTTTTT.

The chain links TRBV2 to TRBJ2-2; 9 positions agree with TRBD1. Unmatched junction bases numbered 6, after V lost 6 bases and J lost 1 base. The CDR3 has 16 amino acids. In germline, CDR1 is SNHLY, CDR2 FYNNEI. This CDR3 is CASRGQGRGNTGELFF. CDR3 DNA: TGTGCCAGCAGGGGACAGGGCCGCGGGAACACCGGGGAGCTGTTTTTT.

This rearrangement joins TRBV5-1 to TRBJ1-2; TRBD1 aligns across 9 bases. There are 15 residues in the CDR3. CDR1 and CDR2 (germline): SGHRS, YFSETQ. J was trimmed by 6 bases and V by 4 bases; bases with no gene match: 10. This CDR3 is CASSPRTGESNGYTF. The DNA for the CDR3 is TGCGCCAGCAGCCCAAGGACAGGGGAATCGAATGGCTACACCTTC.

This CDR3 reads CSVEVDSNSPLHF. DNA for the CDR3: TGCAGCGTTGAGGTGGACTCGAATTCACCCCTCCACTTT. V is TRBV29-1 and J is TRBJ1-6; D remains unclear. Trimming shortened V by 3 bases and J by 7 bases, and 10 bases separated the two germline ends. Germline V gene lookup returns CDR1 SQVTM and CDR2 ANQGSEA. The length of the CDR3 is 13 residues.

This chain joins TRBV4-1 and TRBJ2-3; TRBD2 agrees at 8 bases. Per the germline V gene, CDR1 is MGHRA and CDR2 is YSYEKL. This CDR3 has 17 residues. V lost 3 bases to trimming and J lost 5 bases; unmatched junction nucleotides: 13. CDR3 protein: CASSQPGMRGAGDTQYF. DNA of the CDR3: TGCGCCAGCAGCCAGCCCGGTATGCGGGGGGCGGGAGATACGCAGTATTTT.

In its sample, this clone was seen once. This chain links TRBV7-9 with TRBJ2-2, with 7 positions matching TRBD1. CDR3 length equals 16 residues. Trimming at V came to 5 bases and at J to 0 bases, leaving 6 bases not matched to a gene. From germline, CDR1 is SEHNR and CDR2 FQNEAQ (reference sequence). CDR3 in DNA: TGTGCCAGCAGCCGTCCGGGGACAGCGAACACCGGGGAGCTGTTTTTT. It encodes CASSRPGTANTGELFF.

This clone occurred a few times. This rearrangement joins TRBV10-3 to TRBJ1-2; D is perhaps TRBD1 (5 bases). Germline values: CDR1 ENHRY, CDR2 SYGVKD. CDR3 size: 15 residues. V lost 3 bases and J 8 bases, leaving 19 bases between the germline ends. The CDR3 spells CAISDSLTELRGYTF. The CDR3 nucleotides are TGTGCCATCAGTGATTCCCTGACAGAGCTGAGGGGCTACACCTTC.

The chain uses TRBV6-5 and TRBJ1-5; 7 bases map to TRBD1. Germline-derived CDR1 and CDR2 are MNHEY and SVGAGI. CDR3 length equals 16 residues. V lost 4 bases and J lost 0; bases outside the gene matches: 6. Here the CDR3 DNA reads TGTGCCAGCAGTTCAGACAGGGACAATAGCAATCAGCCCCAGCATTTT. The encoded protein is CASSSDRDNSNQPQHF.

This clone was seen only once. The chain has TRBV2 and TRBJ1-5; D gene unclear. Germline lookup yields CDR1 SNHLY and CDR2 FYNNEI. The CDR3 length is 15 residues. V lost 0 bases, J lost 2 bases, and 8 bases lay in between. The CDR3 loop is CASSEAVLGNQPQHF. The CDR3 DNA sequence: TGTGCCAGCAGTGAAGCGGTCTTGGGCAATCAGCCCCAGCATTTT.

In nucleotides, the CDR3 is TGTGCCAGTAGTAGGGGACAGGCTAACTATGGCTACACCTTC. Residues: CASSRGQANYGYTF. This chain uses TRBV19 with TRBJ1-2, with 8 bases that match TRBD1. This CDR3 is 14 amino acids long. Germline values: CDR1 LNHDA, CDR2 SQIVND (reference sequence). V trimming: 4 bases; J trimming: 0 bases; junction bases outside the gene matches: 1.

On this clone: Other nucleotide sequences in the sample specify the same CDR3. The chain recombines TRBV5-8 with TRBJ2-3; D unresolved. Germline V lookup: CDR1 SGHTS, CDR2 YDEGEE. V was clipped by 2 bases and J by 4 bases, with 5 bases between them. This CDR3 is 12 amino acids long. The CDR3 is CASSLRADTQYF. DNA of the CDR3: TGTGCCAGCAGCTTAAGAGCAGATACGCAGTATTTT.